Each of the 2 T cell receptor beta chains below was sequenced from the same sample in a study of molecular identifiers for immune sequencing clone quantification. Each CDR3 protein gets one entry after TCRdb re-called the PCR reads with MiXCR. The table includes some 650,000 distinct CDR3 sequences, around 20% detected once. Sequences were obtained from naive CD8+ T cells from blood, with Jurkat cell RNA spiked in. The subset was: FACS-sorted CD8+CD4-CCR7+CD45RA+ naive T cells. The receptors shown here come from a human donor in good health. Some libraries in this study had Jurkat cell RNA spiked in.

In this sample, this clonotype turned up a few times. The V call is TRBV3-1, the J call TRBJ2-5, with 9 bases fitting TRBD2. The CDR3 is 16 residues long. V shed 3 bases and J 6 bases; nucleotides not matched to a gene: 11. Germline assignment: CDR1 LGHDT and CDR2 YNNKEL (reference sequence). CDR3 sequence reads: CASSQGGRGGQKTQYF. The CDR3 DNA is TGTGCCAGCAGCCAGGGGGGGCGGGGGGGCCAGAAGACCCAGTACTTC.

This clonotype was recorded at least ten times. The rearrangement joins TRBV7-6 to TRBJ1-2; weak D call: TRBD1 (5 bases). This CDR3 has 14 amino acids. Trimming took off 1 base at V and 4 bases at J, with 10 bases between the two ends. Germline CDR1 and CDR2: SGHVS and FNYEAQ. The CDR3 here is CASSLGGEGYGYTF. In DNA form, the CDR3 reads TGTGCCAGCAGCTTAGGGGGGGAGGGCTATGGCTACACCTTC.